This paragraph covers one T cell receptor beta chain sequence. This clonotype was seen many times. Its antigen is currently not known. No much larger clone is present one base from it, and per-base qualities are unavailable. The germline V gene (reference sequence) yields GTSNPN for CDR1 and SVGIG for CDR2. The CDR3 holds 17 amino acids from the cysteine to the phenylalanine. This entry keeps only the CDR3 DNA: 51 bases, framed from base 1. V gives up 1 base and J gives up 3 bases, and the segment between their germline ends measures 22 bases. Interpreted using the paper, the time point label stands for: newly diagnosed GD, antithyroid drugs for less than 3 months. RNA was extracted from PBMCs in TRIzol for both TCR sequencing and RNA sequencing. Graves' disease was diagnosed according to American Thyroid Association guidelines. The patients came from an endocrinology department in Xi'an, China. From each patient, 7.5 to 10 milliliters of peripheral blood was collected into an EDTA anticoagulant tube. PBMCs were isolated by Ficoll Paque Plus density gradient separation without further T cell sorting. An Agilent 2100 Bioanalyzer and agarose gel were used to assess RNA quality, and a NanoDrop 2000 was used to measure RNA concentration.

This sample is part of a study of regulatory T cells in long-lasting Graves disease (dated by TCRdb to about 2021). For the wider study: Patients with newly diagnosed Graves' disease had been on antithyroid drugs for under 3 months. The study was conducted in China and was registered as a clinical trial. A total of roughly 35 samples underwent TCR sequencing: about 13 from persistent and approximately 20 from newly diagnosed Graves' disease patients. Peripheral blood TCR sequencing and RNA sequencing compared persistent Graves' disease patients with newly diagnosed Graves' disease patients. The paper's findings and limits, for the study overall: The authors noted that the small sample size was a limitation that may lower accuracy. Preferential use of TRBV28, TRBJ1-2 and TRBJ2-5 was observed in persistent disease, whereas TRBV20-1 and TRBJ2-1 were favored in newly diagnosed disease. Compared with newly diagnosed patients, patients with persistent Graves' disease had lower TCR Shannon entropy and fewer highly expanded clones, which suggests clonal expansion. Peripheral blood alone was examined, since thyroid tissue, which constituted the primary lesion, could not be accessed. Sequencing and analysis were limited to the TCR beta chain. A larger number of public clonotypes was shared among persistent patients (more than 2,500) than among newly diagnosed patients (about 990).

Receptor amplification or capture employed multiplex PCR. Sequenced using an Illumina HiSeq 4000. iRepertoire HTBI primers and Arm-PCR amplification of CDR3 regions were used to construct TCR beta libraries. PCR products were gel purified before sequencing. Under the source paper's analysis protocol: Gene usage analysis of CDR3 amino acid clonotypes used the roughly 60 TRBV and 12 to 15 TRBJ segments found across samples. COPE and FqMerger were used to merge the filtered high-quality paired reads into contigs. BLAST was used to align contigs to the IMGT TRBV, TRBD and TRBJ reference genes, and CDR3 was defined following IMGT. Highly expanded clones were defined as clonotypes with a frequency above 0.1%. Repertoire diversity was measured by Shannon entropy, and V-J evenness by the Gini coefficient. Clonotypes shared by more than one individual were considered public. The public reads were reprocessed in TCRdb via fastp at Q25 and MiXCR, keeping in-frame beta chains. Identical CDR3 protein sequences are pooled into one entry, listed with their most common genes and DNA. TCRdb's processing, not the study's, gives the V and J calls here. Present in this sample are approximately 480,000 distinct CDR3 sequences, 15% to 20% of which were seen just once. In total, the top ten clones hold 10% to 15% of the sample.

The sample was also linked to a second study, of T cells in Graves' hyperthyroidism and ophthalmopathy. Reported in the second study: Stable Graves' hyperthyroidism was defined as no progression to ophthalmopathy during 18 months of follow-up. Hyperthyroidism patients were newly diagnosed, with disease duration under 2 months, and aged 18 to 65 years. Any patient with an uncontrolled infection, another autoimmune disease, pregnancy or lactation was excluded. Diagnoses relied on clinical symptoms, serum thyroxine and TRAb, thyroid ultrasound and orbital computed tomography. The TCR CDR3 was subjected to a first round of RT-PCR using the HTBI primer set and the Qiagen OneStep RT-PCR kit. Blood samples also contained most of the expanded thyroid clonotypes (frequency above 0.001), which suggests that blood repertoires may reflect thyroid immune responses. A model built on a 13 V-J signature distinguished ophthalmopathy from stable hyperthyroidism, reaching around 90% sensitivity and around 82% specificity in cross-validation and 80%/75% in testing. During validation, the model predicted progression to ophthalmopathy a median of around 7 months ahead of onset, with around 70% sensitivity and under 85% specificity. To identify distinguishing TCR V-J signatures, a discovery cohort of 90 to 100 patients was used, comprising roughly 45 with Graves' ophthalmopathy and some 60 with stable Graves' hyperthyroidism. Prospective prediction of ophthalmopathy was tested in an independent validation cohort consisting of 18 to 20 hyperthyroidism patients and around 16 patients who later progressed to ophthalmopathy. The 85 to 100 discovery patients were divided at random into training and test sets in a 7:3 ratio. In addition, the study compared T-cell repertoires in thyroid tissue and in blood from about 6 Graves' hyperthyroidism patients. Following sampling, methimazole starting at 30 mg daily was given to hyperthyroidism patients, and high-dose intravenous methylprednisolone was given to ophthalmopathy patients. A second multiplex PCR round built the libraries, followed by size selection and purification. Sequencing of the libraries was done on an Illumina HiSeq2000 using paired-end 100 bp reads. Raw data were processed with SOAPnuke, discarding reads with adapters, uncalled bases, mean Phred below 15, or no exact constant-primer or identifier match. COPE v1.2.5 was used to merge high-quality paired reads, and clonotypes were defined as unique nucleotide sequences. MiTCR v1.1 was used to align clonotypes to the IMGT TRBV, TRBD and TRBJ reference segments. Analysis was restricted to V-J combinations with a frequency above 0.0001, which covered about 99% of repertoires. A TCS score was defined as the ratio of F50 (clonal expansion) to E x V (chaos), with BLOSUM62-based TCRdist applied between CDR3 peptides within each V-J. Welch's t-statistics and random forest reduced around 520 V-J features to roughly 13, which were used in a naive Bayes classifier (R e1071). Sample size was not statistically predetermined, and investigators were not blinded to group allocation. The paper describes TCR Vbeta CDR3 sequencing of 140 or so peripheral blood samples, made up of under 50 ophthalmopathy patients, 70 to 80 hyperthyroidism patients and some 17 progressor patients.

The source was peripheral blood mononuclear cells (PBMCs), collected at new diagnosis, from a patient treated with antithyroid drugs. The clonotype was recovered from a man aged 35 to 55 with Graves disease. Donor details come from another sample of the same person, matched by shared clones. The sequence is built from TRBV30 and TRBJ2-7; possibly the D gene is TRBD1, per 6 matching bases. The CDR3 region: CAWSGKGRDIRYYEQYF. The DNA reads TGTGCCTGGAGTGGCAAAGGAAGGGACATAAGATACTACGAGCAGTACTTC.